This entry lists 26 T cell receptor beta chains sequenced from one sample in a study of liver allograft versus peripheral blood T cells (dated by TCRdb to the early 2020s). Looking at the study overall: The study compared T cell receptor repertoires found within transplanted livers against repertoires in the peripheral blood of liver transplant recipients.

The instrument given in TCRdb is Illumina MiSeq. Starting from the raw public reads, TCRdb applied fastp trimming at Q25, assembled clones with MiXCR and retained in-frame beta chains. Every CDR3 protein is listed once, alongside the most common genes and DNA of its rows. The sample table shows 5,000 or so distinct CDR3 sequences, and less than 20% are seen once. 50% to 65% of the sample belongs to the ten largest clones. The receptors were sampled from a human patient who had a liver transplant. Some T cells may have been brought in with the graft after a transplant.

This clonotype was seen at least ten times. The chain employs TRBV7-9 and TRBJ2-3; 8 bases fit TRBD2. Germline values: CDR1 SEHNR, CDR2 FQNEAQ (reference sequence). V lost 4 bases, J lost 4 bases, and 10 bases stayed unmatched. The CDR3 spans 16 residues. The CDR3 region has the DNA TGTGCCAGCAGCTCCACAATAGCGGGATTGTCAGATACGCAGTATTTT. Its protein product is CASSSTIAGLSDTQYF.

At least ten counts were recorded for this clonotype. The chain uses TRBV6-6 and TRBJ2-7; D may be TRBD1 (7 bases). CDR3 length: 15 residues. From germline, CDR1 is MNHNY and CDR2 SVGAGI (reference sequence). Trimming removed 8 bases at V and 1 base at J, with 18 bases between. CDR3 loop: CASEASAGGSYEQYF. The CDR3 DNA reads as TGTGCCAGCGAGGCTTCCGCAGGGGGGTCCTACGAGCAGTACTTC.

The V and J genes are TRBV7-9 and TRBJ2-3, with D uncertain. CDR3 length: 15 residues. Looked up from germline, CDR1 is SEHNR and CDR2 is FQNEAQ (reference sequence). Trimming shortened V by 5 bases and J by 0 bases, and 12 bases separated the two germline ends. The CDR3 sequence: CASSPLTTSTDTQYF. As DNA, the CDR3 is TGTGCCAGCAGCCCCTTGACAACTAGCACAGATACGCAGTATTTT.

Many counts were recorded for this clonotype. The chain employs TRBV20-1 and TRBJ1-1; possibly TRBD1 for D (5 bases). Trimming pared 1 base from V and 4 bases from J, leaving 16 bases between. Germline loops: CDR1 DFQATT, CDR2 SNEGSKA (reference sequence). This CDR3 contains 15 residues. The CDR3 region has the DNA TGCAGTGCTAGAGTCATGCCGCAGGGTGCCACTGAAGCTTTCTTT. Amino acids: CSARVMPQGATEAFF.

Remarks on this clonotype: A much larger clonotype is one base distant, so this may be a read error. The rearrangement links TRBV27 to TRBJ2-1; D gene unclear. The CDR3 spans 15 residues. The germline gives CDR1 MNHEY, CDR2 SMNVEV (reference sequence). V lost 3 bases to trimming and J lost 0 bases, with 9 bases between them. CDR3 nucleotides: TGTGCCAGCAGTTTCTCCCAAGGCTCCTACAATGAGCAGTTCTTC. Translating gives CASSFSQGSYNEQFF.

This clonotype is categorized as medium-sized (0.01 to 0.1%). The chain links TRBV19 to TRBJ1-2; tentatively, D is TRBD1 (6 bases). V was pared by 5 bases and J by 6 bases, with 13 bases between. In germline, CDR1 is LNHDA, CDR2 SQIVND (reference sequence). The CDR3 spans 13 residues. CDR3 coding DNA: TGTGCCAGTAGTTCTGGACAGCTCGATGGCTACACCTTC. It specifies CASSSGQLDGYTF.

This clonotype is labeled medium-sized. The gene calls are TRBV10-3 and TRBJ2-2, with D hard to call. This CDR3 region has 13 residues. Germline loops: CDR1 ENHRY, CDR2 SYGVKD. V shed 2 bases and J shed 3 bases, with 4 bases lying between them. CDR3 nucleotides: TGTGCCATCAGTGAGGCCGACACCGGGGAGCTGTTTTTT. It encodes CAISEADTGELFF.

The gene calls are TRBV19 and TRBJ2-7, with 9 bases lining up with TRBD2. CDR3 length equals 16 residues. The V gene end was trimmed by 3 bases and the J gene end by 1 base; junction bases not matched to a gene: 7. From germline, CDR1 is LNHDA and CDR2 SQIVND (reference sequence). CDR3: CASSITEAGGSYEQYF. For the CDR3, the DNA is TGTGCCAGTAGTATCACAGAAGCGGGAGGATCCTACGAGCAGTACTTC.

As for this clonotype: Just one base apart from a much larger clone, this may be a read error. The V gene is TRBV27, the J gene TRBJ1-2; D unclear. Germline V gene data show CDR1 as MNHEY and CDR2 as SMNVEV (reference sequence). This CDR3 is built from 16 residues. V was clipped by 5 bases and J by 0 bases, with 16 bases between them. The CDR3 DNA is TGTGCCAGCAGTGATCCTGACACGGATTCTAACTATGGCTACACCTTC. It translates to CASSDPDTDSNYGYTF.

As for this clonotype: Possible read error: a much larger clone is one base away. CDR3 nucleotides: TGTGCCAGCAGCTCCCTGGCCTACGAGCAGTACTTC. Residues: CASSSLAYEQYF. This rearrangement joins TRBV13 to TRBJ2-7; no clear D. In germline, CDR1 is PRHDT, CDR2 FYEKMQ (reference sequence). There are 12 residues in the CDR3. Trimming shortened V by 4 bases and J by 2 bases, and 6 bases separated the two germline ends. The whole variable domain, filled in from reference TRBV13 and TRBJ2-7, reads AAGVIQSPRHLIKEKRETATLKCYPIPRHDTVYWYQQGPGQDPQFLISFYEKMQSDKGSIPDRFSAQQFSDYHSELNMSSLELGDSALYFCASSSLAYEQYFGPGTRLTVT.

The chain uses TRBV9 and TRBJ2-7, with D possibly TRBD2 on 6 matching bases. Per germline, CDR1 SGDLS and CDR2 YYNGEE. The CDR3 is 14 residues long. Trimming removed 4 bases at V and 2 bases at J, with 13 bases between. The CDR3 DNA reads as TGTGCCAGCAGCAATAGCGGCGGCCCCTACGAGCAGTACTTC. Translation gives CASSNSGGPYEQYF.

The CDR3 sequence is CASSFGGGYEQYF. The CDR3 DNA is TGTGCCAGCAGCTTCGGCGGCGGATACGAGCAGTACTTC. The V and J genes are TRBV11-1 and TRBJ2-7; D gene uncertain. This CDR3 region has 13 residues. The germline V gene has CDR1 SGHAT and CDR2 FQDESV (reference sequence). Between the trimmed V and J ends, which lost 3 bases and 4 bases, there was a span of 10 bases.

This clonotype was detected only a few times. This sequence joins TRBV27 and TRBJ1-5; D gene uncertain. CDR1 is MNHEY, CDR2 SMNVEV, per germline (reference sequence). Trimming left V 7 bases short and J 6 bases short, with 10 bases between. The CDR3 spans 12 residues. The CDR3 reads CASTSGGQPQHF. CDR3 in DNA: TGTGCCAGCACCTCGGGTGGTCAGCCCCAGCATTTT.

In regard to this clonotype: A much larger clone lies a single base off, so this may be a read error. The CDR3 coding sequence is TGTGCCAGCAGCTTAGTGGTCCGGGACAAGGACACTGAAGCTTTCTTT. Protein: CASSLVVRDKDTEAFF. The chain employs TRBV13 and TRBJ1-1, with D maybe TRBD1 (6 bases). Per germline, CDR1 PRHDT and CDR2 FYEKMQ (reference sequence). There are 16 residues in the CDR3. Deletions cut 1 base from V and 3 bases from J, with 15 bases between.

This clonotype was seen only a few times. The rearrangement joins TRBV27 to TRBJ2-7, with 7 bases aligning to TRBD2. The CDR3 extends over 14 amino acids. Germline CDR1 and CDR2: MNHEY and SMNVEV (reference sequence). The J segment lost 4 bases and the V segment lost 3 bases, leaving 6 bases of the junction unmatched. DNA for the CDR3: TGTGCCAGCAGTTTGGGGCTCGGGGGGTACGAGCAGTACTTC. Translation gives CASSLGLGGYEQYF.

In its sample, this clonotype was seen many times. The rearrangement joins TRBV7-2 to TRBJ2-3; D is perhaps TRBD2 (5 bases). Germline V gene lookup returns CDR1 SGHTA and CDR2 FQGNSA. CDR3 length equals 15 residues. Trimming shortened V by 1 base and J by 0 bases, and 8 bases separated the two germline ends. The CDR3 DNA sequence: TGTGCCAGCAGCTTAGGTTCGGGAAGCACAGATACGCAGTATTTT. Translating gives CASSLGSGSTDTQYF.

This clonotype counts as medium-sized. The rearrangement links TRBV6-1 to TRBJ1-1; D is possibly TRBD1 (5 bases). V was pared by 0 bases and J by 1 base, with 15 bases between. This CDR3 region has 17 residues. The germline CDR1 and CDR2 sequences are MNHNS and SASEGT. Written as DNA, the CDR3 is TGTGCCAGCAGTGAAGCGCCAACAGGAGCTGAGAACACTGAAGCTTTCTTT. Translation: CASSEAPTGAENTEAFF.

This clonotype was detected a few times. The V call is TRBV12-3 or TRBV12-4, the J call TRBJ1-1, with a possible D match to TRBD1 (6 bases). The V end was cut by 7 bases, the J end by 11 bases, with 23 bases between. The CDR3 runs 14 residues. The CDR3 reads CASNDVPGAPLAFF. CDR3 bases: TGTGCCAGCAACGACGTTCCGGGGGCGCCTTTGGCTTTCTTT.

V and J are TRBV20-1 and TRBJ1-3; D perhaps matches TRBD1 (6 bases). Germline-derived CDR1 and CDR2 are DFQATT and SNEGSKA (reference sequence). V was trimmed by 0 bases and J by 8 bases, leaving 17 bases between them. There are 15 residues in the CDR3. In nucleotides, the CDR3 is TGCAGTGCTAGAGATCGGGACAATCCAGAGGACACCATATATTTT. Amino acid sequence: CSARDRDNPEDTIYF.

This chain links TRBV12-3 or TRBV12-4 with TRBJ1-1, with a tentative D call TRBD1 (5 bases). V lost 1 base and J lost 4, with 10 bases in between. The CDR3 contains 14 residues. CDR3 in DNA: TGTGCCAGCAGTTTAGGAGGGGAGAGCACTGAAGCTTTCTTT. Translating it yields CASSLGGESTEAFF.

This clonotype has more than one count but fewer than ten. This chain connects TRBV7-9 to TRBJ1-1; D remains ambiguous. The CDR3 has 13 amino acids. Germline V gene sequence: CDR1 SEHNR, CDR2 FQNEAQ (reference sequence). V was cut by 0 bases and J by 5 bases, with 7 bases left in between. CDR3 amino acids: CASSLASGTEAFF. The CDR3, as DNA: TGTGCCAGCAGCTTAGCCAGCGGTACTGAAGCTTTCTTT.

This clonotype counts as medium-sized (0.01 to 0.1%). The chain has TRBV13 and TRBJ2-1; possibly TRBD1 or TRBD2 for D (6 bases each). The CDR3 has 14 amino acids. CDR1 PRHDT and CDR2 FYEKMQ come from the germline V gene (reference sequence). With 7 bases removed from V and 5 bases from J, the gap between germline ends came to 15 bases. The CDR3 loop is CASIWGAGDNEQFF. The CDR3 DNA follows: TGTGCCAGCATCTGGGGGGCTGGCGACAATGAGCAGTTCTTC.

V gene TRBV28 combines with J gene TRBJ1-6, with D possibly being TRBD1 (6 bases). This CDR3 contains 14 residues. Deletions cut 3 bases from V and 13 bases from J, with 16 bases between. The germline V gene encodes CDR1 MDHEN and CDR2 SYDVKM. The CDR3 loop is CASSLEGDVEPLHF. Here the CDR3 DNA reads TGTGCCAGCAGTTTGGAGGGGGACGTTGAGCCCCTCCACTTT.

The table lists this clonotype with many counts. CDR3 nucleotide sequence: TGTGCCAGCAGTTTACAGGGGATGGGTACGGAAGCTTTCTTT. Translating it yields CASSLQGMGTEAFF. V usage is TRBV27 and J usage is TRBJ1-1; weak D call: TRBD1 (6 bases). Germline CDR1 MNHEY, CDR2 SMNVEV (reference sequence). The CDR3 covers 14 residues. With 2 bases removed from V and 8 bases from J, the gap between germline ends came to 15 bases.

Of note for this clonotype: This may come from a read error, since a much larger clone is one base off. This chain joins TRBV7-2 and TRBJ1-1; D is possibly TRBD1 (5 bases). Per germline, CDR1 SGHTA and CDR2 FQGNSA. The length of the CDR3 is 13 residues. In DNA form, the CDR3 reads TGTGCCGGCAGCTCCGGGGGGAACACTGAAGCTTTCTTT. Translating gives CAGSSGGNTEAFF.

In the case of this clonotype: A read error may be the cause here, since a much bigger clone is one base away. The rearrangement joins TRBV6-2 or TRBV6-3 to TRBJ2-1, with TRBD2 matching over 9 bases. The CDR3 totals 13 residues. Germline-derived CDR1 and CDR2 are MNHEY and SVGEGT. CDR3 residues: CANSYLGLAEQFF. The CDR3 region has the DNA TGTGCCAACAGTTACTTAGGACTAGCGGAGCAGTTCTTC.